This is a list of T cell receptor beta chains from one sample in a study of T cell responses to AZD1222 COVID-19 vaccine. Libraries were prepared by immunoSEQ multiplex PCR; TCRdb keeps only in-frame clonotypes and omits some of them. The data hold roughly 20,000 clones, with 82% observed a single time. The material sequenced was peripheral blood, taken on day 0 of AZD1222 vaccination. These receptors originate from an adult in good health. CDR3s include the opening cysteine and the closing phenylalanine or tryptophan. The D gene is left open where the match is weak. Not every row has a clone size; where given, it reads once, few, many or a size class.

d_gene	abundance	v_gene	j_gene	CDR3aa	CDR3nt
.	.	TRBV6-2/TRBV6-3	TRBJ1-2	CASSYGPPRGYTF	TGTGCCAGCAGTTACGGCCCTCCACGGGGCTACACCTTC
.	.	TRBV29-1	TRBJ2-1	CSGSGDLYNEQFF	TGCAGCGGTTCCGGGGACCTCTACAATGAGCAGTTCTTC
.	.	TRBV5-4	TRBJ1-1	CASSLVGGGVVF	TGTGCCAGCAGCTTGGTGGGGGGGGGAGTTGTCTTT
TRBD2	.	TRBV5-4	TRBJ2-5	CASSRPTSGLQETQYF	TGTGCCAGCAGCCGACCGACTAGCGGCCTCCAAGAGACCCAGTACTTC
.	once	TRBV9	TRBJ2-3	CASGGDTQYF	TGTGCCAGCGGGGGCGATACGCAGTATTTT
TRBD2	.	TRBV19	TRBJ2-1	CASSRGTHSGTIYNEQFF	TGTGCCAGTAGCCGGGGAACCCATAGCGGGACGATCTACAATGAGCAGTTCTTC
.	.	TRBV19	TRBJ2-4	CASTNEIFKNIQYF	TGTGCCAGTACAAATGAGATCTTCAAAAACATTCAGTACTTC
.	.	TRBV10-2	TRBJ2-1	CASSELESSYNEQFF	TGCGCCAGCAGTGAGTTGGAGAGCTCCTACAATGAGCAGTTCTTC
TRBD2	.	TRBV19	TRBJ2-1	CASSSSGSSYNEQFF	TGTGCCAGTAGTTCCAGCGGGAGCTCCTACAATGAGCAGTTCTTC
TRBD2	.	TRBV6-5	TRBJ2-3	CASSPEAGGPNTQYF	TGTGCCAGCAGTCCCGAAGCGGGAGGGCCAAATACGCAGTATTTT
.	few	TRBV30	TRBJ1-2	CAWSVLNYGYTF	TGTGCCTGGAGTGTGCTCAACTATGGCTACACCTTC
.	.	TRBV21-1	TRBJ1-5	CAAAITGLEQPQHF	TGTGCAGCAGCAATAACGGGGTTGGAACAGCCCCAGCATTTT
.	.	TRBV21-1	TRBJ2-7	CASSKGVVGAPLRFEQYF	TGTGCCAGCAGCAAAGGAGTTGTAGGGGCCCCCCTAAGATTCGAGCAGTACTTC
TRBD1	.	TRBV5-8	TRBJ2-7	CASSVYRGLFYEQYF	TGTGCCAGCAGCGTATACAGGGGGCTCTTCTACGAGCAGTACTTC
.	.	TRBV11-1	TRBJ2-1	CASSLGDRTIF	TGTGCCAGCAGCTTAGGAGACAGGACGATCTTC
TRBD1	.	TRBV5-4	TRBJ2-3	CASSFPAGGRIDTQYF	TGTGCCAGCAGCTTCCCCGCAGGGGGAAGGATAGATACGCAGTATTTT
TRBD2	.	TRBV24-1	TRBJ2-3	CATSDPKRGGTDTQYF	TGTGCCACCAGTGACCCAAAGCGGGGGGGGACAGATACGCAGTATTTT
.	.	TRBV24-1	TRBJ1-2	CATSATPANYGYTF	TGTGCCACCAGTGCTACCCCAGCTAACTATGGCTACACCTTC
.	.	TRBV10-3	TRBJ1-1	CAISDMTPNTEAFF	TGTGCCATCAGTGATATGACTCCTAACACTGAAGCTTTCTTT
.	.	TRBV2	TRBJ1-1	CASSEQEGLLVKNTEAFF	TGTGCCAGCAGTGAACAAGAGGGACTCTTAGTCAAGAACACTGAAGCTTTCTTT
.	.	TRBV7-3	TRBJ2-3	CASSLSARKGDTQYF	TGTGCCAGCAGCCTATCCGCACGGAAGGGCGATACGCAGTATTTT
TRBD2	.	TRBV19	TRBJ2-3	CASSLRPSGSSTDTQYF	TGTGCCAGTAGCCTACGCCCTAGCGGGAGTAGCACAGATACGCAGTATTTT
TRBD2	.	TRBV13	TRBJ2-1	CASSLAGSSYNEQFF	TGTGCCAGCAGTTTAGCGGGGAGCTCCTACAATGAGCAGTTCTTC
.	.	TRBV7-9	TRBJ2-1	CASSGSLRWAEQFF	TGTGCCAGCAGCGGCAGCTTACGATGGGCCGAGCAGTTCTTC
TRBD1	.	TRBV11-2	TRBJ1-5	CASSPGQGDNQPQHF	TGTGCCAGCAGCCCGGGACAGGGAGACAATCAGCCCCAGCATTTT
.	.	TRBV7-2	TRBJ2-1	CASSLEGFNEQFF	TGTGCCAGCAGCTTAGAAGGATTCAATGAGCAGTTCTTC
.	.	TRBV4-3	TRBJ2-1	CASSLETASSYNEQFF	TGCGCCAGCAGCCTTGAGACAGCGAGCTCCTACAATGAGCAGTTCTTC
.	.	TRBV20-1	TRBJ2-2	CSASGRTYGELFF	TGCAGTGCTAGTGGCAGGACATACGGGGAGCTGTTTTTT
TRBD2	.	TRBV7-6	TRBJ2-1	CASSPSSGRNEQFF	TGTGCCAGCAGCCCCTCTAGCGGGAGAAATGAGCAGTTCTTC
.	.	TRBV24-1	TRBJ2-2	CATVAYTGELFF	TGTGCCACCGTTGCGTACACCGGGGAGCTGTTTTTT
.	.	TRBV13	TRBJ1-2	CASSLEWEYGYTF	TGTGCCAGCAGCTTAGAATGGGAATATGGCTACACCTTC
.	.	TRBV7-9	TRBJ2-7	CASSPSSSSYEQYF	TGTGCCAGCAGCCCTTCGTCGAGCTCCTACGAGCAGTACTTC
.	few	TRBV4-3	TRBJ2-1	CASSPQDTGMNEQFF	TGCGCCAGCAGCCCTCAGGACACCGGGATGAATGAGCAGTTCTTC
TRBD1	.	TRBV30	TRBJ2-5	CAWSRGQGMSETQYF	TGTGCCTGGAGTCGGGGACAGGGGATGTCGGAGACCCAGTACTTC
TRBD1	.	TRBV18	TRBJ1-2	CASSPPLLGQGKYGYTF	TGTGCCAGCTCACCACCTCTTCTAGGACAGGGGAAATACGGCTACACCTTC
.	.	TRBV4-1	TRBJ2-3	CASSQEWSTDTQYF	TGCGCCAGCAGCCAAGAGTGGAGCACAGATACGCAGTATTTT